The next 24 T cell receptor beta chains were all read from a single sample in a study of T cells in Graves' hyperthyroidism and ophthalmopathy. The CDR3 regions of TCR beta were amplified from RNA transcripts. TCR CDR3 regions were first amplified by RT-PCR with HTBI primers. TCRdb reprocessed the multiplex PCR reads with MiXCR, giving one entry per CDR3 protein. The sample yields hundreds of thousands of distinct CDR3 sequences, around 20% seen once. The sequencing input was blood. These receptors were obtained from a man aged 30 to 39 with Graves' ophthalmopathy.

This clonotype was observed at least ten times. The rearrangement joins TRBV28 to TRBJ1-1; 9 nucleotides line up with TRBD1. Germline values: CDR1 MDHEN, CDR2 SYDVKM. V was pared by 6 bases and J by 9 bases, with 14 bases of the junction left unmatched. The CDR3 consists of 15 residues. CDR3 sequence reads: CASSGQGPVPGKAFF. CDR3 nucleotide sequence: TGTGCCAGCAGCGGACAGGGGCCCGTACCTGGGAAAGCTTTCTTT.

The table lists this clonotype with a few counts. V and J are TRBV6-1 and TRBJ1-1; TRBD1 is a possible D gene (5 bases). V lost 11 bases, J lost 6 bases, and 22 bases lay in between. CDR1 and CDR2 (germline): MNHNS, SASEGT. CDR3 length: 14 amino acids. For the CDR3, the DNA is TGTGCCGCTCGGGGGGGGTCGGAACTCGCTGAAGCTTTCTTT. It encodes CAARGGSELAEAFF.

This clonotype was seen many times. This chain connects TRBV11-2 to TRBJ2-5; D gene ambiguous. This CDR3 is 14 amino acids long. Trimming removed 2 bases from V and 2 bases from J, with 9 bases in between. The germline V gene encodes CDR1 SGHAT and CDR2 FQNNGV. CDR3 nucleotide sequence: TGTGCCAGCAGCTTAACTCGCGATCAAGAGACCCAGTACTTC. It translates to CASSLTRDQETQYF.

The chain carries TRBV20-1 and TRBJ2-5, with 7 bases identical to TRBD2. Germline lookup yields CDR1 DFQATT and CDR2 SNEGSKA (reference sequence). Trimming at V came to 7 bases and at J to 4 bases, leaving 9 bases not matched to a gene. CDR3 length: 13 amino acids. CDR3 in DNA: TGCAGTGTCGTAGCGGGCCCACCAGAGACCCAGTACTTC. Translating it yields CSVVAGPPETQYF.

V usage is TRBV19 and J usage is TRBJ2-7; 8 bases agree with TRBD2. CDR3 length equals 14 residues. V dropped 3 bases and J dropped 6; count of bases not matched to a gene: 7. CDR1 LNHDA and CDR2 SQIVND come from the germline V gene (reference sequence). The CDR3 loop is CASSMSGRIPEQYF. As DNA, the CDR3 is TGTGCCAGTAGTATGAGCGGGAGAATCCCCGAGCAGTACTTC.

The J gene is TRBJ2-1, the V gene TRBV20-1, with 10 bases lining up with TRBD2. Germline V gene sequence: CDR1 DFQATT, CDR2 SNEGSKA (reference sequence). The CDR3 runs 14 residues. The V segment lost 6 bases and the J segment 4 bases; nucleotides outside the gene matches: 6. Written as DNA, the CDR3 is TGCAGTGCCTCGGGAGCGGGAGGGTACAATGAGCAGTTCTTC. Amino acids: CSASGAGGYNEQFF.

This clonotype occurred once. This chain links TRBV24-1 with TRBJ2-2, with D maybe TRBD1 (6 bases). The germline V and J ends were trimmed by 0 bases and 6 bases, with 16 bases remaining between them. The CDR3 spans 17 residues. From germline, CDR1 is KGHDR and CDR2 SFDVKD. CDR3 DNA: TGTGCCACCAGTGATTTGCCAGACCAGGGGCGTGCCGGGGAGCTGTTTTTT. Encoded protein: CATSDLPDQGRAGELFF.

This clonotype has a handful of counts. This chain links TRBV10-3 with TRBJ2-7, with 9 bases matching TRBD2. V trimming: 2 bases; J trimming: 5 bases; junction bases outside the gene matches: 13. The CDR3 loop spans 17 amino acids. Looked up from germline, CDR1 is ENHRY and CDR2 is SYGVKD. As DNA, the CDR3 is TGTGCCATCAGTGAGCCGGGTAGCGGGAGCATACCAGACGAGCAGTACTTC. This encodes CAISEPGSGSIPDEQYF.

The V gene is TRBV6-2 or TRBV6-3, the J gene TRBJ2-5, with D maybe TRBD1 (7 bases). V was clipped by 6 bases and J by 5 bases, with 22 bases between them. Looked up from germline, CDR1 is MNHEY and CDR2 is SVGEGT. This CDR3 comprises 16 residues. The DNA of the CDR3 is TGTGCCAGCAGCGAGACAGGGAGGTCTGTTGGGGAGACCCAGTACTTC. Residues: CASSETGRSVGETQYF.

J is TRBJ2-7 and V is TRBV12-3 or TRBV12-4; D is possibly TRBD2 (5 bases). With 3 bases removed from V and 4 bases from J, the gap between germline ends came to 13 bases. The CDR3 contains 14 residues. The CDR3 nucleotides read TGTGCCAGCAGTTTTACGGGAAGGCGATACGAGCAGTACTTC. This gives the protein CASSFTGRRYEQYF.

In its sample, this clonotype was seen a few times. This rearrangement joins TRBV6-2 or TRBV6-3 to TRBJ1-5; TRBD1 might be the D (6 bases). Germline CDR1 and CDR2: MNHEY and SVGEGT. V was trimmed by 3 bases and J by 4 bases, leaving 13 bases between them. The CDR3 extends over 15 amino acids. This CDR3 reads CASSYGGAGNQPQHF. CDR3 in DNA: TGTGCCAGCAGTTATGGGGGGGCAGGGAATCAGCCCCAGCATTTT.

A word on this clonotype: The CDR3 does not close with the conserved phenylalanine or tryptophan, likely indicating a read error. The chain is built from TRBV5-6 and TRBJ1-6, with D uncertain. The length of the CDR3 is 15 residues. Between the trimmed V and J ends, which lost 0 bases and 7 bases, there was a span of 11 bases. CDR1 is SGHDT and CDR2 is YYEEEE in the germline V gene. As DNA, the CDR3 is TGTGCCAGCAGCTTGGCAACTGGGGTCAATTCACCCCTCCACCTT. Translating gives CASSLATGVNSPLHL.

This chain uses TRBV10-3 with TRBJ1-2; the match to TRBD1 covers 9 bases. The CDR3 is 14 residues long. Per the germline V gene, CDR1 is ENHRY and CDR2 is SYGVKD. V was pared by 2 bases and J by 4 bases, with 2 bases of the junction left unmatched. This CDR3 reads CAISETGGAYGYTF. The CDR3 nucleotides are TGTGCCATCAGTGAGACAGGGGGCGCCTATGGCTACACCTTC.

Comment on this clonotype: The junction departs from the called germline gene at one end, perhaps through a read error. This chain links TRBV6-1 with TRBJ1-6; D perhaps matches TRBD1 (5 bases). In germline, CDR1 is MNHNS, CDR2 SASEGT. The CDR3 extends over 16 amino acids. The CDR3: CTSSRSGAGSSSPLHF. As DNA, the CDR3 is TGTACCAGCAGTCGAAGTGGGGCAGGTTCTTCTTCACCCCTCCACTTT.

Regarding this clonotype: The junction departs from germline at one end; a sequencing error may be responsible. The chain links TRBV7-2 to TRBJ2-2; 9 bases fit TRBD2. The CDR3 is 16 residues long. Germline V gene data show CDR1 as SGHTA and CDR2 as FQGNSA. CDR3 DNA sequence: TGTGCCAGCAGCCCCTGGACTAGCGCGAACACCAGGGAGCTGTTTTTT. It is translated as CASSPWTSANTRELFF.

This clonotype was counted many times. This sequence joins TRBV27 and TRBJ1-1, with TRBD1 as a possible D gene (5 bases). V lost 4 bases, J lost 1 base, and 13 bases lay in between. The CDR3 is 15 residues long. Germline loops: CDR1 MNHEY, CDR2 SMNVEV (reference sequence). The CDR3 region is CASSSGSTANTEAFF. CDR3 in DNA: TGTGCCAGCAGTTCTGGTTCGACAGCGAACACTGAAGCTTTCTTT.

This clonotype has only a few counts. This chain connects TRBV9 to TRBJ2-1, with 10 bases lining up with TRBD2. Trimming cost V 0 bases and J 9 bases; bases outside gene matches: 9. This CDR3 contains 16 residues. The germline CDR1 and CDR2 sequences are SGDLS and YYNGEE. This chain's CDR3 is CASSVGRTSGILEQFF. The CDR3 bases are TGTGCCAGCAGCGTAGGCCGAACTAGCGGGATTCTTGAGCAGTTCTTC.

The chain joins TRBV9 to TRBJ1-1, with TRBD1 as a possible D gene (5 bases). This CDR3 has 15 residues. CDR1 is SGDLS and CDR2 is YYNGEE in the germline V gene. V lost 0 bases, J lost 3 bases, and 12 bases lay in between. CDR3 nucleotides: TGTGCCAGCAGCGTAGGAGCAGGGCGGTACACTGAAGCTTTCTTT. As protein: CASSVGAGRYTEAFF.

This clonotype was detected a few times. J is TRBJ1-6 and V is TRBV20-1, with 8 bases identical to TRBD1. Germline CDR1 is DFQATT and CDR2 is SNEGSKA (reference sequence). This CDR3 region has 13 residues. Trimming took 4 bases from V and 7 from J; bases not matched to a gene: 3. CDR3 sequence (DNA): TGCAGTGCTACAGGGGGCAGGAATTCACCCCTCCACTTT. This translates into CSATGGRNSPLHF.

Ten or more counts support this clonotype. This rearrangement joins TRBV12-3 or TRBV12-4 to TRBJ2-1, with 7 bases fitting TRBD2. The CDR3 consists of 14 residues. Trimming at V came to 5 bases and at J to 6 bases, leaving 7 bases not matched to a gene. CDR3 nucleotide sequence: TGTGCCAGCAGTCCGCTCCCTAGCGGCAATGAGCAGTTCTTC. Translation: CASSPLPSGNEQFF.

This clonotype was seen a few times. The CDR3 sequence is CASSLEQHSRNEQFF. DNA for the CDR3: TGTGCCAGCAGTTTAGAACAGCACTCCCGGAATGAGCAGTTCTTC. The gene calls are TRBV12-3 or TRBV12-4 and TRBJ2-1; no clear D. This CDR3 has 15 amino acids. Trimming removed 1 base at V and 7 bases at J, with 14 bases between.

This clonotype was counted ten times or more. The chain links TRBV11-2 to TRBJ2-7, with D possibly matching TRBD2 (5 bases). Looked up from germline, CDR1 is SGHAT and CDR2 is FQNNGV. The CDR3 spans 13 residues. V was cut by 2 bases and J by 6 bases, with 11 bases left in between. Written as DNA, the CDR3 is TGTGCCAGCAGCTTACTAGCTCCGACCGAGCAGTACTTC. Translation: CASSLLAPTEQYF. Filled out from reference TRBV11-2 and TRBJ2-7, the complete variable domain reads EAGVAQSPRYKIIEKRQSVAFWCNPISGHATLYWYQQILGQGPKLLIQFQNNGVVDDSQLPKDRFSAERLKGVDSTLKIQPAKLEDSAVYLCASSLLAPTEQYFGPGTRLTVT.

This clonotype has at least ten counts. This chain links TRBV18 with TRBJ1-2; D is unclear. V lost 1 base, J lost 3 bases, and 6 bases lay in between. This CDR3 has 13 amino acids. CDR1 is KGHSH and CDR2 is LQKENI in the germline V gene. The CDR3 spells CASSPQGDYGYTF. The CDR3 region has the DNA TGTGCCAGCTCACCACAGGGAGACTATGGCTACACCTTC.

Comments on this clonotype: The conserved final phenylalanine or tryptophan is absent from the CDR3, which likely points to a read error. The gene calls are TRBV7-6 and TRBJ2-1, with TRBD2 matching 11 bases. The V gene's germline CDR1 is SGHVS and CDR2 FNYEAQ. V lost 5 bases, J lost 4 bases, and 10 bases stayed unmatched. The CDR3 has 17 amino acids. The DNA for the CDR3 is TGTGCCAGCAGCCCGGGGCTAGCGGGAGGTTTTTACAATGAGCAGTTCTCC. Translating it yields CASSPGLAGGFYNEQFS.